The sequence of this TCR beta chain was determined in a study of T cells after yellow fever vaccination. Turning to this clonotype: Its target is not known.

Overall study findings and caveats: From the bulk population, abundant clonotypes could contaminate and appear within FACS-sorted repertoires.

Each CDR3 protein gets one entry after TCRdb re-called the 5' RACE reads with MiXCR. The repertoire holds roughly 170,000 distinct CDR3 sequences, with roughly 8.8% as singletons. The sample consisted of CD8+ T cells sorted from PBMCs, taken 45 days after the yellow fever booster vaccination. This clonotype was obtained from a man younger than 30 who received the YFV17D yellow fever vaccine.

CDR3 residues: CASSEERGGTDTQYF. The CDR3 bases are TGTGCCAGCAGTGAAGAGCGGGGGGGGACAGATACGCAGTATTTT. This chain joins TRBV6-1 and TRBJ2-3; 10 nucleotides line up with TRBD2. J gave up 3 bases and V 1 base, and 1 base lay outside the gene matches. CDR1 is MNHNS, CDR2 SASEGT, per germline. CDR3 length: 15 residues.